This passage covers 7 T cell receptor beta chains from one sample sequenced in a study. Amplification of TRBV12-4/TRBJ1-2 clonotypes used adaptor-ligated barcode primers. TCRdb reprocessed the multiplex PCR reads with MiXCR, giving one entry per CDR3 protein. This sample has 1,100 or so distinct CDR3 sequences, with 0.6% to 0.95% found just once. Tregs were sorted as CD4+CD25+CD127-/low cells. Source material: Tregs sorted from blood. The source is a female donor with breast cancer.

By share, this clonotype counts as large (0.1 to 1%). V usage is TRBV12-3 or TRBV12-4 and J usage is TRBJ1-2, with TRBD1 matching over 9 bases. Trimming cost V 7 bases and J 4 bases; bases outside gene matches: 7. The CDR3 consists of 14 residues. In nucleotides, the CDR3 is TGTGCCAGCACCCGGACAGGGGCGGGCTATGGCTACACCTTC. This sequence encodes CASTRTGAGYGYTF.

Judged by abundance, this clonotype is medium-sized. The CDR3 nucleotides read TGTGCCAGCATCCCGGATAGCCAATTGAACGTTTATGGCTACACCTTC. Residues: CASIPDSQLNVYGYTF. The rearrangement uses TRBV12-3 or TRBV12-4 and TRBJ1-2; D unresolved. Deletions cut 7 bases from V and 5 bases from J, with 23 bases between. The CDR3 extends over 16 amino acids.

This rearrangement joins TRBV12-3 or TRBV12-4 to TRBJ1-2; no definite D call. CDR3 size: 15 residues. Trimming left V 6 bases short and J 1 base short, with 15 bases between. The CDR3 DNA reads as TGTGCCAGCAGGAAGCGAATGGAGGGTAACTATGGCTACACCTTC. It yields the protein CASRKRMEGNYGYTF.

By frequency in the sample, this clonotype is medium-sized (0.01 to 0.1%). The chain links TRBV12-3 or TRBV12-4 to TRBJ1-2; D unresolved. V lost 8 bases, J lost 0 bases, and 10 bases lay in between. The CDR3 is 13 residues long. The CDR3 sequence is CASATLTNYGYTF. The CDR3 DNA follows: TGTGCCAGCGCGACACTTACTAACTATGGCTACACCTTC.

This clonotype is large within its sample. The rearrangement links TRBV12-3 or TRBV12-4 to TRBJ1-2; 7 bases agree with TRBD1. The length of the CDR3 is 13 residues. After removal of 8 bases from V and 4 bases from J, the junction contained 7 bases not matched to a gene. CDR3 in DNA: TGTGCCAGCCACAGGGGCGCGGGCTATGGCTACACCTTC. Translation gives CASHRGAGYGYTF.

This clonotype is medium-sized by share. The J gene is TRBJ1-2, the V gene TRBV12-3 or TRBV12-4; 7 bases are shared with TRBD1. The V segment lost 4 bases and the J segment 5 bases; nucleotides outside the gene matches: 4. CDR3 length equals 13 residues. The DNA of the CDR3 is TGTGCCAGCAGTTCTCGACAGGGATATGGCTACACCTTC. The encoded protein is CASSSRQGYGYTF.

Sample share makes this clonotype large. This chain joins TRBV12-3 or TRBV12-4 and TRBJ1-2, with no clear D. The V and J ends lost 3 bases and 2 bases respectively, with 7 bases between them. This CDR3 comprises 13 residues. CDR3 amino acids: CASSLGTNYGYTF. CDR3 bases: TGTGCCAGCAGTTTGGGCACGAACTATGGCTACACCTTC.